These 14 T cell receptor beta chains came from one sample sequenced in a study of blood T cells in healthy people across ages (dated by TCRdb to between 2014 and 2017). Library preparation employed 5' RACE. Sequencing relied on an Illumina HiSeq 2500. A second roughly 6 to 11 cycle PCR used a sample-barcoded 5' primer and a J-beta primer mix. TCRdb took the public reads, trimmed them with fastp at Q25, ran MiXCR for clone calling and kept in-frame beta chains. Identical CDR3 proteins give one entry, which carries the most common genes and DNA. Across this sample there are just over 1 million distinct CDR3 sequences, with over 35% seen only once. The ten biggest clones cover approximately 17% of the sample. The sequenced material came from blood. Receptors originate from a woman aged 55-70 years in good health.

The chain carries TRBV12-3 or TRBV12-4 and TRBJ1-1; tentatively, D is TRBD1 (5 bases). The CDR3 covers 13 residues. Trimming shortened V by 8 bases and J by 3 bases, and 13 bases separated the two germline ends. The CDR3 DNA reads TGTGCCAGCGGGCAGGGTTCGGACACTGAAGCTTTCTTT. As protein: CASGQGSDTEAFF.

The chain uses TRBV18 and TRBJ2-7, with no clear D. CDR1 is KGHSH and CDR2 is LQKENI in the germline V gene. With 0 bases removed from V and 0 bases from J, the gap between germline ends came to 6 bases. The CDR3 totals 14 residues. The DNA for the CDR3 is TGTGCCAGCTCACCACCCTGGGACTCCTACGAGCAGTACTTC. Its translation: CASSPPWDSYEQYF. Together with reference TRBV18 and TRBJ2-7, the CDR3 gives the full variable domain: NAGVMQNPRHLVRRRGQEARLRCSPMKGHSHVYWYRQLPEEGLKFMVYLQKENIIDESGMPKERFSAEFPKEGPSILRIQQVVRGDSAAYFCASSPPWDSYEQYFGPGTRLTVT.

The rearrangement uses TRBV20-1 and TRBJ2-5; 8 nucleotides align to TRBD2. Trimming removed 3 bases from V and 11 bases from J; junction bases left unmatched: 20. The germline V gene encodes CDR1 DFQATT and CDR2 SNEGSKA (reference sequence). The CDR3 spans 16 residues. CDR3 nucleotide sequence: TGCAGTGCTAGCGTAGGTATACTAGCGGCTAACAATGAGCAGTACTTC. Its protein product is CSASVGILAANNEQYF.

This clonotype has just a few counts. The rearrangement joins TRBV11-2 to TRBJ2-1; 8 bases agree with TRBD2. The ends lost 5 bases at V and 2 bases at J; junction bases unmatched: 5. This CDR3 has 15 amino acids. CDR1 and CDR2 from the germline V gene are SGHAT and FQNNGV. The CDR3 protein is CASSLIAGPYNEQFF. The CDR3, as DNA: TGTGCCAGCAGCCTTATAGCGGGACCCTACAATGAGCAGTTCTTC.

The V and J genes are TRBV29-1 and TRBJ1-2; D is perhaps TRBD1 (5 bases). Trimming removed 3 bases from V and 6 bases from J, with 11 bases in between. The CDR3 is 12 amino acids. Germline V gives CDR1 SQVTM, CDR2 ANQGSEA. The CDR3 region is CSVEAGPHGYTF. The CDR3 region has the DNA TGCAGCGTTGAGGCAGGGCCGCATGGCTACACCTTC.

There are a few counts of this clonotype. The chain carries TRBV21-1 and TRBJ2-5. TRBV21-1 is classified as a pseudogene. CDR3 length: 15 residues. The CDR3 bases are TGTGCCAGCAGCAAAGCTAACGTAGCAGCAGAGACCCAGTACTTC. As protein: CASSKANVAAETQYF.

The chain employs TRBV12-3 or TRBV12-4 and TRBJ2-5; no clear D. The CDR3 is 13 residues long. The V and J ends lost 4 bases and 3 bases respectively, with 9 bases between them. The CDR3 is CASSYQLEETQYF. The CDR3 DNA sequence: TGTGCCAGCAGTTACCAACTCGAAGAGACCCAGTACTTC.

The CDR3 here is CSALDGGNNYEQYF. The CDR3 coding sequence is TGCAGTGCCCTAGATGGCGGAAATAACTACGAGCAGTACTTC. The chain employs TRBV20-1 and TRBJ2-5; D not certain. The J call may be mistaken, given a closer DNA end match to TRBJ2-7. The CDR3 loop spans 14 amino acids. From germline, CDR1 is DFQATT and CDR2 SNEGSKA (reference sequence).

This clonotype was counted only a few times. The chain has TRBV7-2 and TRBJ2-5, with 9 bases matching TRBD1. This CDR3 has 16 amino acids. CDR1 is SGHTA and CDR2 is FQGNSA in the germline V gene. V lost 6 bases to trimming and J lost 2 bases; unmatched junction nucleotides: 10. CDR3 sequence reads: CASSPSRGQGQETQYF. The CDR3 DNA sequence: TGTGCCAGCAGTCCCAGCCGGGGACAGGGACAAGAGACCCAGTACTTC. Full variable domain (remainder filled in from reference TRBV7-2 and TRBJ2-5): GAGVSQSPSNKVTEKGKDVELRCDPISGHTALYWYRQSLGQGLEFLIYFQGNSAPDKSGLPSDRFSAERTGGSVSTLTIQRTQQEDSAVYLCASSPSRGQGQETQYFGPGTRLLVL.

This chain joins TRBV7-9 and TRBJ1-1; D might be TRBD1 (6 bases). V was clipped by 5 bases and J by 4 bases, with 20 bases between them. CDR3 length: 16 residues. Germline CDR1 is SEHNR and CDR2 is FQNEAQ (reference sequence). CDR3 loop: CASSGIQGRLGTEAFF. In DNA form, the CDR3 reads TGTGCCAGCAGCGGGATTCAGGGGCGCTTGGGCACTGAAGCTTTCTTT.

The rearrangement joins TRBV15 to TRBJ2-5; D could derive from TRBD1 or TRBD2 (5 bases each). The DNA end lines up better with TRBJ2-1; the J call may be wrong. Germline CDR1 and CDR2: LNHNV and YYDKDF (reference sequence). There are 13 residues in the CDR3. The CDR3 region has the DNA TGTGCCACCAGCAAGGGGACGGTAGAGACCCAGTTCTTC. Its protein is CATSKGTVETQFF.

The chain joins TRBV27 to TRBJ2-1; TRBD2 matches 8 bases. Germline V gives CDR1 MNHEY, CDR2 SMNVEV (reference sequence). With 3 bases clipped from V and 12 bases from J, the junction kept 7 bases outside the gene matches. The CDR3 sequence is 13 residues long. Here the CDR3 reads CASSFGGSGGQFF. The CDR3 nucleotides are TGTGCCAGCAGTTTCGGAGGGAGCGGGGGGCAGTTCTTC.

The rearrangement links TRBV13 to TRBJ2-5; 9 bases are shared with TRBD1. This CDR3 has 16 residues. CDR1 and CDR2 from the germline V gene are PRHDT and FYEKMQ (reference sequence). V trimming: 9 bases; J trimming: 2 bases; junction bases outside the gene matches: 13. The CDR3 bases are TGTGCCAGTAGCAAGGACAGGGGCCGCCTACAAGAGACCCAGTACTTC. This sequence encodes CASSKDRGRLQETQYF.

In this sample, this clonotype turned up a few times. V and J are TRBV6-1 and TRBJ2-7, with a possible D match to TRBD2 (6 bases). This CDR3 spans 13 amino acids. Trimming stripped 2 bases from V and 6 bases from J, with 11 bases between. The germline CDR1 and CDR2 sequences are MNHNS and SASEGT. The CDR3 region has the DNA TGTGCCAGCAGTGAATGGAGGGGTTCCGAGCAGTACTTC. Amino acids: CASSEWRGSEQYF.